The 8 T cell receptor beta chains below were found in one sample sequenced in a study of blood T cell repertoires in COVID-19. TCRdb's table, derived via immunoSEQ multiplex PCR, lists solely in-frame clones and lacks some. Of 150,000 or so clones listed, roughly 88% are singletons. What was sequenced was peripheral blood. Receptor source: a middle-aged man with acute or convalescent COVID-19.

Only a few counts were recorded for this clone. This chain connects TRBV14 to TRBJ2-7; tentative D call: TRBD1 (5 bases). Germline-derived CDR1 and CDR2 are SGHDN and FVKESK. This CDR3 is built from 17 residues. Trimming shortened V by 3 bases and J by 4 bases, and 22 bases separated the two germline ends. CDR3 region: CASSHGSKGSIAYEQYF. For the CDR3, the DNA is TGTGCCAGCAGCCATGGAAGCAAGGGGTCTATCGCGTACGAGCAGTACTTC.

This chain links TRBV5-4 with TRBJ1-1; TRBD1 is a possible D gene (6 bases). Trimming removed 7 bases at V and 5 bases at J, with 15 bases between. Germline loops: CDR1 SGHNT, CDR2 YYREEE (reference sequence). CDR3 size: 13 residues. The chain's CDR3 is CASGQGTPTEAFF. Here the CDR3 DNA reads TGTGCCAGCGGCCAGGGGACACCAACTGAAGCTTTCTTT.

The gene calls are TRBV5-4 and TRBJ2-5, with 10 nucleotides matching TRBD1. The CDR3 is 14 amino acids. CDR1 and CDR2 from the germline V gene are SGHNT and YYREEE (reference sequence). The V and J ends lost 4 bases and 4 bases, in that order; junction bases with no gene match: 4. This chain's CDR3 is CASSRQGAVETQYF. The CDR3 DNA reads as TGTGCCAGCAGCAGACAGGGGGCCGTAGAGACCCAGTACTTC.

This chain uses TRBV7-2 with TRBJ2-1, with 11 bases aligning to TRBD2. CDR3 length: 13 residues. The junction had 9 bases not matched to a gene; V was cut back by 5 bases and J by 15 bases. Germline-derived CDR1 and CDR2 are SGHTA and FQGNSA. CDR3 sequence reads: CASSNLAGGFRFF. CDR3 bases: TGTGCCAGCAGCAACCTAGCGGGAGGATTTCGGTTCTTC.

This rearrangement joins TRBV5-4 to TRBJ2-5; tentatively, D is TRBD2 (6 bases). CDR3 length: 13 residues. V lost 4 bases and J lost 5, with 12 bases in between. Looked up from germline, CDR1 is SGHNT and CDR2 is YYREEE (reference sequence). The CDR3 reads CASSTLATETQYF. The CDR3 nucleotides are TGTGCCAGCAGCACCCTAGCGACGGAGACCCAGTACTTC. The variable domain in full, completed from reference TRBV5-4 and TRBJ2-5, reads ETGVTQSPTHLIKTRGQQVTLRCSSQSGHNTVSWYQQALGQGPQFIFQYYREEENGRGNFPPRFSGLQFPNYSSELNVNALELDDSALYLCASSTLATETQYFGPGTRLLVL.

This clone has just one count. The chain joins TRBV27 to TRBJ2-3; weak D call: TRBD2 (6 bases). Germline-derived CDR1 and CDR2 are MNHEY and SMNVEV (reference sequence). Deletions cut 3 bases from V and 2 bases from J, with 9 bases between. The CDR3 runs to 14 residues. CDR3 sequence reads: CASSLGGLTDTQYF. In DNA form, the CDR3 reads TGTGCCAGCAGTTTGGGGGGACTCACAGATACGCAGTATTTT.

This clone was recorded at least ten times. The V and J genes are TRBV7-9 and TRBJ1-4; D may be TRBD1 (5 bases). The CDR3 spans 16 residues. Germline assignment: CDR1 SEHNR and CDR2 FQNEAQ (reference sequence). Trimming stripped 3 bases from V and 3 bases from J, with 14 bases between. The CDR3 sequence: CASSFGADMPNEKLFF. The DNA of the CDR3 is TGTGCCAGCAGCTTTGGCGCGGACATGCCTAATGAAAAACTGTTTTTT.

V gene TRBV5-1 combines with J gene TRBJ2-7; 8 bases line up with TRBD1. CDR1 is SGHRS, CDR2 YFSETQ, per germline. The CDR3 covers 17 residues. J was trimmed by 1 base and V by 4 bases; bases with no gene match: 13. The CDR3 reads CASSTLPGQEFSYEQYF. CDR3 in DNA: TGCGCCAGCAGCACCCTCCCGGGACAGGAATTTTCCTACGAGCAGTACTTC.